This T cell receptor beta chain was identified during a study of metastatic and nonmetastatic thyroid tumors. The ends lost 4 bases at V and 5 bases at J; junction bases unmatched: 6. The CDR3 extends over 15 amino acids. The germline V gene has CDR1 MNHEY and CDR2 SMNVEV (reference sequence). As originally analysed: Using the CDR3 differences seen across clinicopathological groups, the authors built a distant-metastasis classifier for papillary thyroid cancer, which was meant to discriminate distant-metastatic patients. TCRdb re-clonotyped the PCR reads via MiXCR. What appears here as the V and J calls and clone size reflects TCRdb's work, not the paper's. The data show 45,000 or so clones, around 4% seen once. This clone showed up just a few times. There were no patients who had received any treatment before thyroid surgery.

The sequenced material came from blood. The TCR was taken from a female donor with papillary thyroid cancer or a benign thyroid nodule (not recorded which). Some clones in this sample may be carry-over from other donors' samples. This chain connects TRBV27 to TRBJ2-1; TRBD1 matches 9 bases. The CDR3 spells CASSSERTGDNEQFF. Here the CDR3 DNA reads TGTGCCAGCAGTTCCGAGAGGACAGGGGACAATGAGCAGTTCTTC.